The clone carrying this T cell receptor beta chain has a single count. Time point denoted: blood 4 weeks post-SBRT, at nephrectomy. Noted treatment: 15 Gy SBRT to primary tumor, nephrectomy 4 weeks later. Libraries were prepared by immunoSEQ multiplex PCR; TCRdb keeps only in-frame clonotypes and omits some of them. The table records just over 95,000 clones, 65% to 90% of them present only once. The ends were cut back, 5 bases at V and 4 bases at J, with 12 bases in the middle. CDR1 and CDR2 from the germline V gene are SQVTM and ANQGSEA. This CDR3 spans 13 amino acids. The data stem from a study of radiation and T cells in renal cell carcinoma.

This receptor was identified in a man between 60 and 75 years old with renal cell carcinoma. Material: blood, obtained from a patient whose treatment included radiotherapy and nephrectomy. The chain carries TRBV29-1 and TRBJ2-1, with TRBD2 as a possible D gene (6 bases). In DNA form, the CDR3 reads TGCAGCGTTTGGGATAGCGGTTACAATGAGCAGTTCTTC. This translates into CSVWDSGYNEQFF.